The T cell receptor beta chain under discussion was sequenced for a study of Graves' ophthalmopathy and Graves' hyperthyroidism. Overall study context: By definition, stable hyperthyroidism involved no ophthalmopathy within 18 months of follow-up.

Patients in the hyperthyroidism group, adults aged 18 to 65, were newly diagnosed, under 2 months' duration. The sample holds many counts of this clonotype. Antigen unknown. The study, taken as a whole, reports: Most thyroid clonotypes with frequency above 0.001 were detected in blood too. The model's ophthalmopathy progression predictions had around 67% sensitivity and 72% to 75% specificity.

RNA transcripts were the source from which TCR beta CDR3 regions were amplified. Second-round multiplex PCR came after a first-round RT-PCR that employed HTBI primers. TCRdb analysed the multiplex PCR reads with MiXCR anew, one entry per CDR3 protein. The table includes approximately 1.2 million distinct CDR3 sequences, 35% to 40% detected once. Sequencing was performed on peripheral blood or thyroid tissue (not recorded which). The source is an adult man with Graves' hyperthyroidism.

CDR3 sequence reads: CASSLVGFTEAFF. The CDR3 nucleotides are TGTGCCAGCAGCTTAGTGGGGTTCACTGAAGCTTTCTTT. The V call is TRBV7-2, the J call TRBJ1-1; D is ambiguous. Trimming removed 1 base from V and 4 bases from J, with 7 bases in between. The CDR3 length is 13 residues. The germline V gene has CDR1 SGHTA and CDR2 FQGNSA.